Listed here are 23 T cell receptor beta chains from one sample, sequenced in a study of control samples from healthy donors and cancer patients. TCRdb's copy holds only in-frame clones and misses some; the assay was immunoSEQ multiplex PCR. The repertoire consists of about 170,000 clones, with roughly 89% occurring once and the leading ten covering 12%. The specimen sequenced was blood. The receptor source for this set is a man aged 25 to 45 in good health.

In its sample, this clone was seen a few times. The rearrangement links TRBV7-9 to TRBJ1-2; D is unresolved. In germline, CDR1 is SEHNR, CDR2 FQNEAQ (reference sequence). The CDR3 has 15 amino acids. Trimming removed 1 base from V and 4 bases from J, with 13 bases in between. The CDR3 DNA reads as TGTGCCAGCAGCTTAGATGAGGCCCGTGTCTATGGCTACACCTTC. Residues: CASSLDEARVYGYTF.

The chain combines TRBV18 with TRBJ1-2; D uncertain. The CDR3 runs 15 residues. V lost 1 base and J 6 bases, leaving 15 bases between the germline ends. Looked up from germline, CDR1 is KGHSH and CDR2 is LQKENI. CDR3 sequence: CASSPREAGDDGYTF. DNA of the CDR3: TGTGCCAGCTCACCACGGGAAGCCGGAGATGATGGCTACACCTTC.

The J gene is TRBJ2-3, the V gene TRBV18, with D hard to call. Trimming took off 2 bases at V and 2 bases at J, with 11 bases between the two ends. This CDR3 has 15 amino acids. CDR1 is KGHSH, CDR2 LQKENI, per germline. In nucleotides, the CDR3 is TGTGCCAGCTCACCAGTGAACCTACCCACAGATACGCAGTATTTT. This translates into CASSPVNLPTDTQYF.

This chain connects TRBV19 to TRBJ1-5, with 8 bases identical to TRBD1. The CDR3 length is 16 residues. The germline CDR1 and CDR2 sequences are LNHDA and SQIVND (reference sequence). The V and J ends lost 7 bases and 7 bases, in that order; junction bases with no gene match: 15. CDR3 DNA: TGTGCCAGTACCGTCGACAGGGGTGCTACAAGACAGCCCCAGCATTTT. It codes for CASTVDRGATRQPQHF.

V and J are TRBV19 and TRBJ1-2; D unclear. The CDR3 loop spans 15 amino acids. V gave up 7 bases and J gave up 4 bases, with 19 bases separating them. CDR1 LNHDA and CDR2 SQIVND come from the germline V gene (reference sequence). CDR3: CASKRQQVFLYGYTF. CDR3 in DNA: TGTGCCAGTAAGAGGCAGCAAGTGTTCCTCTATGGCTACACCTTC.

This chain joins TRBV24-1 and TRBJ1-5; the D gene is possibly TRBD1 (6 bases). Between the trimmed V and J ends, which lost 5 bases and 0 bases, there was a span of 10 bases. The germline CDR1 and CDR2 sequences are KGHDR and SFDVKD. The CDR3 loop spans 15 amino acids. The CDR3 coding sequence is TGTGCCACCAGTGCAACAGGGATTAGCAATCAGCCCCAGCATTTT. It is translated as CATSATGISNQPQHF.

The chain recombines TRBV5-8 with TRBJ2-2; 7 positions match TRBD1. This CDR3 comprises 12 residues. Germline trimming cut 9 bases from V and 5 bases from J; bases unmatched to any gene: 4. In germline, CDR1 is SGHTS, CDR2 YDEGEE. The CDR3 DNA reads TGTGCCATTCGGACAGGAACCGGGGAGCTGTTTTTT. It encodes CAIRTGTGELFF. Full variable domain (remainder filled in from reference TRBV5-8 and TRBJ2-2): EAGVTQSPTHLIKTRGQQATLRCSPISGHTSVYWYQQALGLGLQFLLWYDEGEERNRGNFPPRFSGRQFPNYSSELNVNALELEDSALYLCAIRTGTGELFFGEGSRLTVL.

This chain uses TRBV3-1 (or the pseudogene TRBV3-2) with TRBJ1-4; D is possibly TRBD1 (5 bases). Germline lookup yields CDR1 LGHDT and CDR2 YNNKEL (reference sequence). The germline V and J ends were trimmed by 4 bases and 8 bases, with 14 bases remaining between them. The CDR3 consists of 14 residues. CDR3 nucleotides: TGTGCCAGCAGCCCCCCTCCGGGACGGGAAAAACTGTTTTTT. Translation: CASSPPPGREKLFF.

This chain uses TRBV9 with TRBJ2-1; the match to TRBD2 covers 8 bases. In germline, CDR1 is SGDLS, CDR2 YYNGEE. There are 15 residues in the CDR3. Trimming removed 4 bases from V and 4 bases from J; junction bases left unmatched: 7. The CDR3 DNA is TGTGCCAGCAGCCCCCGACTAGCGTTGTACAATGAGCAGTTCTTC. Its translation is CASSPRLALYNEQFF.

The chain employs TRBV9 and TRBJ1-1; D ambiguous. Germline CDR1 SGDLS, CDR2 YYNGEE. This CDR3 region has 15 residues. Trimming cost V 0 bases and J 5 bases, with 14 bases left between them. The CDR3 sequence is CASSVGLGIRTEAFF. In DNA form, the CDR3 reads TGTGCCAGCAGCGTAGGTCTGGGGATTAGAACTGAAGCTTTCTTT.

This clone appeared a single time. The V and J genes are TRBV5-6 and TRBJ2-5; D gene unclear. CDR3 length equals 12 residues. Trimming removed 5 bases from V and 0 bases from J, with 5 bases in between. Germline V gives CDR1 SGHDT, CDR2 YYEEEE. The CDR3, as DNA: TGTGCCAGCAGTTTGTACCAAGAGACCCAGTACTTC. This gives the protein CASSLYQETQYF. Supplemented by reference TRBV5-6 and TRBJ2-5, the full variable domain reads DAGVTQSPTHLIKTRGQQVTLRCSPKSGHDTVSWYQQALGQGPQFIFQYYEEEERQRGNFPDRFSGHQFPNYSSELNVNALLLGDSALYLCASSLYQETQYFGPGTRLLVL.

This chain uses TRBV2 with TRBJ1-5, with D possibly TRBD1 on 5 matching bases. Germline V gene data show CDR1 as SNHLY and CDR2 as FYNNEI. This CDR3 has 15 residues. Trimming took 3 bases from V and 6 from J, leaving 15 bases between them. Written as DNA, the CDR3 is TGTGCCAGCAGTGAGCGGGGGGGTGAATTTCAGCCCCAGCATTTT. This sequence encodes CASSERGGEFQPQHF.

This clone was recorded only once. Here the CDR3 reads CASSRGQQETQYF. CDR3 nucleotides: TGTGCCAGCAGCCGGGGACAGCAAGAGACCCAGTACTTC. This sequence joins TRBV11-2 and TRBJ2-5, with 7 nucleotides matching TRBD1. Germline V gene lookup returns CDR1 SGHAT and CDR2 FQNNGV. CDR3 size: 13 residues. Germline trimming cut 5 bases from V and 2 bases from J; bases unmatched to any gene: 2.

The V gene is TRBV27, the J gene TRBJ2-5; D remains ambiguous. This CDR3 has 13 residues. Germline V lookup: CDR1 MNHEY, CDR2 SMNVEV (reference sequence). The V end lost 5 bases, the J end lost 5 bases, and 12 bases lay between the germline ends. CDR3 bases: TGTGCCAGCAGTGCCGACTGGCGGGAGACCCAGTACTTC. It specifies CASSADWRETQYF.

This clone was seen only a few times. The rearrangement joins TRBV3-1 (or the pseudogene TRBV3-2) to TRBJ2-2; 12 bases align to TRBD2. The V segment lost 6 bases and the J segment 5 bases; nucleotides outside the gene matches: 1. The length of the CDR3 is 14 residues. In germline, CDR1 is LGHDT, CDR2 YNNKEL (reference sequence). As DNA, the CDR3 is TGTGCCAGCAGTCTAGCGGGAGGGACCGGGGAGCTGTTTTTT. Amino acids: CASSLAGGTGELFF.

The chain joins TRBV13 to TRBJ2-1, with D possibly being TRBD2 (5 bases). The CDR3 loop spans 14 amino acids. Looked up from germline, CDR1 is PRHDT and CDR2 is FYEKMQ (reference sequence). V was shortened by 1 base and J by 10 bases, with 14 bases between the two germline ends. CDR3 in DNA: TGTGCCAGCAGCTTAGTGGTGGAGTCGGGGGAGCAGTTCTTC. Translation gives CASSLVVESGEQFF.

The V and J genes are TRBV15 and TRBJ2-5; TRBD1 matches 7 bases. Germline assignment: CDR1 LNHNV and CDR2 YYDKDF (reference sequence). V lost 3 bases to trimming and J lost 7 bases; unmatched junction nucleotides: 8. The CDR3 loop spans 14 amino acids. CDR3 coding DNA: TGTGCCACCAGCAGGTTGGACAGGCCAGGGACCCAGTACTTC. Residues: CATSRLDRPGTQYF.

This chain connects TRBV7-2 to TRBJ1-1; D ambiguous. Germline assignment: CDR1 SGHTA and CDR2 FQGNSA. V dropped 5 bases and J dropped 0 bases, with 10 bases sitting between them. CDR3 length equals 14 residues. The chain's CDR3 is CASSQYWLNTEAFF. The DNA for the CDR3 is TGTGCCAGCAGCCAGTACTGGTTGAACACTGAAGCTTTCTTT.

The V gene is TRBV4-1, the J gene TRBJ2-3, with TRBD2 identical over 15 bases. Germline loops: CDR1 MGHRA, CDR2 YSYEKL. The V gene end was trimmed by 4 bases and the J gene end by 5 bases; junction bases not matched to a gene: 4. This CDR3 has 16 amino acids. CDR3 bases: TGCGCCAGCAGCCCCCGGACTAGCGGGGGGGGAGATACGCAGTATTTT. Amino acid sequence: CASSPRTSGGGDTQYF.

The CDR3 protein is CASSLFQGRQPQHF. The CDR3 DNA reads as TGTGCCAGCAGTTTATTCCAGGGCAGGCAGCCCCAGCATTTT. The chain recombines TRBV27 with TRBJ1-5; TRBD1 might be the D (5 bases). The length of the CDR3 is 14 residues. CDR1 is MNHEY and CDR2 is SMNVEV in the germline V gene (reference sequence). Trimming cost V 1 base and J 7 bases, with 11 bases left between them.

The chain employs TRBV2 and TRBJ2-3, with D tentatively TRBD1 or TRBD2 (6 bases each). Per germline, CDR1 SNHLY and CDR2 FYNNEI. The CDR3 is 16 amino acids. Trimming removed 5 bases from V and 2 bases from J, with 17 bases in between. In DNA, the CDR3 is TGTGCCAGCAGTTTGGGGGGCGGAGGGACCACAGATACGCAGTATTTT. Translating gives CASSLGGGGTTDTQYF.

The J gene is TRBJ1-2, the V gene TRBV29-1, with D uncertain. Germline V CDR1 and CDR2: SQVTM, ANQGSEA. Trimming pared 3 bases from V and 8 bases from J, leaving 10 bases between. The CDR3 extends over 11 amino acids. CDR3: CSVDGVGGYTF. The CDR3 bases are TGCAGCGTTGATGGGGTCGGCGGCTACACCTTC.

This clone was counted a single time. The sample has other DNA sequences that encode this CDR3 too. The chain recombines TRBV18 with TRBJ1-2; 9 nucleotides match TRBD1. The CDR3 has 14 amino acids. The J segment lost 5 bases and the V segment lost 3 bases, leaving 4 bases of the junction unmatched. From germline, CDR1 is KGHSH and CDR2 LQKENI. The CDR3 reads CASSPGTGSYGYTF. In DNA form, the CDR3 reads TGTGCCAGCTCACCCGGGACAGGGTCTTATGGCTACACCTTC.